These 18 T cell receptor beta chains originate from one sample sequenced in a study of T cells in Graves' hyperthyroidism and ophthalmopathy. From RNA transcripts, TCR beta CDR3 regions were amplified. A first-round RT-PCR of the TCR CDR3 used the HTBI primer set. TCRdb re-analysed the multiplex PCR reads in MiXCR, keeping a single row per CDR3 protein. Seen here are under 650,000 distinct CDR3 sequences, around 16% observed once, and the top ten hold 3% to 4.5%. What was sequenced was blood. These receptors all come from a woman aged 25 to 39 with Graves' hyperthyroidism.

This rearrangement joins TRBV12-3 or TRBV12-4 to TRBJ1-2, with 8 nucleotides matching TRBD1. The trim removed 6 bases at V and 4 bases at J, leaving 7 bases unmatched. This CDR3 has 14 residues. In nucleotides, the CDR3 is TGTGCCAGCAGCCCGACAGGGGACCTCTATGGCTACACCTTC. Residues: CASSPTGDLYGYTF.

This clonotype was seen a few times. This rearrangement joins TRBV5-5 to TRBJ2-7; 9 bases match TRBD1. V lost 5 bases, J lost 2 bases, and 5 bases stayed unmatched. This CDR3 contains 14 residues. Germline CDR1 SGHKS, CDR2 YYEKEE (reference sequence). The CDR3 sequence is CASRWGQGTYEQYF. CDR3 nucleotide sequence: TGTGCCAGCAGGTGGGGACAGGGAACCTACGAGCAGTACTTC.

As to this clonotype: The junction shows a germline mismatch at one end, possibly a read error. The chain links TRBV9 to TRBJ2-1; no firm D call. Per germline, CDR1 SGDLS and CDR2 YYNGEE. The CDR3 sequence is 14 residues long. CDR3 sequence (DNA): TGTGCCAGCAGTGTAGGGCGTGTGGGGAATGAGCAGTTCTTC. It encodes CASSVGRVGNEQFF.

This clonotype was counted many times. The rearrangement links TRBV20-1 to TRBJ2-3; tentative D call: TRBD2 (5 bases). V lost 1 base and J 2 bases, leaving 10 bases between the germline ends. The CDR3 consists of 14 residues. CDR1 is DFQATT and CDR2 is SNEGSKA in the germline V gene (reference sequence). The CDR3 spells CSARVSGNTDTQYF. The CDR3 bases are TGCAGTGCTAGAGTGAGCGGTAACACAGATACGCAGTATTTT.

This clonotype was counted at least ten times. V and J are TRBV28 and TRBJ2-7; D is uncertain. CDR1 is MDHEN, CDR2 SYDVKM, per germline. V lost 1 base and J lost 5, with 9 bases in between. The CDR3 is 13 residues long. The CDR3 loop reads CASSLYSTDEQYF. The DNA for the CDR3 is TGTGCCAGCAGTTTATACAGTACCGACGAGCAGTACTTC. Based on the CDR3 plus reference TRBV28 and TRBJ2-7, the full variable domain is DVKVTQSSRYLVKRTGEKVFLECVQDMDHENMFWYRQDPGLGLRLIYFSYDVKMKEKGDIPEGYSVSREKKERFSLILESASTNQTSMYLCASSLYSTDEQYFGPGTRLTVT.

In its sample, this clonotype was seen many times. The chain combines TRBV6-2 or TRBV6-3 with TRBJ2-3, with 7 bases aligning to TRBD1. V lost 2 bases and J lost 0; bases outside the gene matches: 2. Per the germline V gene, CDR1 is MNHEY and CDR2 is SVGEGT. The CDR3 length is 15 residues. The CDR3 DNA follows: TGTGCCAGCAGTTACACCAGGGGGAGCACAGATACGCAGTATTTT. Amino acids: CASSYTRGSTDTQYF.

This clonotype appeared many times. The chain joins TRBV10-3 to TRBJ2-3; a weak D match, TRBD2 (5 bases). V shed 0 bases and J shed 0 bases, with 7 bases lying between them. The germline V gene encodes CDR1 ENHRY and CDR2 SYGVKD. This CDR3 is built from 15 residues. CDR3 amino acids: CAISESSGSTDTQYF. The DNA of the CDR3 is TGTGCCATCAGTGAGTCAAGCGGAAGCACAGATACGCAGTATTTT.

The chain employs TRBV20-1 and TRBJ2-7, with 10 bases that match TRBD2. The length of the CDR3 is 14 residues. V gave up 1 base and J gave up 7 bases; unmatched junction bases: 7. Per the germline V gene, CDR1 is DFQATT and CDR2 is SNEGSKA (reference sequence). The CDR3 DNA follows: TGCAGTGCTAGAGTGGCTAGCGGGAGTTGGGAGCAGTACTTC. Translating it yields CSARVASGSWEQYF.

In this sample, this clonotype turned up many times. The chain links TRBV12-3 or TRBV12-4 to TRBJ2-3; D is perhaps TRBD1 or TRBD2 (5 bases each). This CDR3 is 13 amino acids long. The V gene lost 3 bases and the J gene lost 6 bases, with 10 bases spanning the gap. CDR3 region: CASSLGVGDTQYF. CDR3 coding DNA: TGTGCCAGCAGTTTGGGGGTTGGGGATACGCAGTATTTT.

This clonotype was found a few times. The chain's CDR3 is CASSVEGPNTEAFF. The CDR3, as DNA: TGTGCCAGCAGCGTAGAAGGTCCGAACACTGAAGCTTTCTTT. This sequence joins TRBV9 and TRBJ1-1; D gene uncertain. Germline V gene sequence: CDR1 SGDLS, CDR2 YYNGEE. V shed 0 bases and J shed 1 base, with 7 bases lying between them. CDR3 length: 14 amino acids.

This clonotype was recorded at least ten times. The rearrangement joins TRBV18 to TRBJ2-3; D is undetermined. CDR1 KGHSH and CDR2 LQKENI come from the germline V gene. This CDR3 contains 15 residues. The V end was cut by 4 bases, the J end by 7 bases, with 18 bases between. The DNA of the CDR3 is TGTGCCAGCTCACTGGACGGGTTTACCATGAATACGCAGTATTTT. This sequence encodes CASSLDGFTMNTQYF.

This clonotype was observed many times. The chain uses TRBV6-6 and TRBJ2-1, with D perhaps matching TRBD2 (6 bases). V lost 0 bases, J lost 9 bases, and 15 bases lay in between. The CDR3 has 15 amino acids. Germline CDR1 MNHNY, CDR2 SVGAGI (reference sequence). CDR3 bases: TGTGCCAGCAGTTACTCGCGTCCGGGAGTAAGTGAGCAGTTCTTC. This encodes CASSYSRPGVSEQFF.

Note on this clonotype: The CDR3 does not end in the conserved phenylalanine or tryptophan, so this is likely a read error. The chain combines TRBV6-1 with TRBJ1-2; D is possibly TRBD1 (5 bases). The CDR3 contains 12 residues. Germline assignment: CDR1 MNHNS and CDR2 SASEGT. V lost 10 bases to trimming and J lost 2 bases, with 11 bases between them. CDR3 sequence reads: CATRQTNYGYTL. The CDR3 DNA sequence: TGTGCCACCCGACAGACCAACTATGGCTACACCCTC.

This clonotype was seen repeatedly, ten times or more. The chain employs TRBV20-1 and TRBJ2-3, with 7 bases that match TRBD1. V gave up 5 bases and J gave up 3 bases; unmatched junction bases: 8. Looked up from germline, CDR1 is DFQATT and CDR2 is SNEGSKA (reference sequence). The CDR3 extends over 14 amino acids. CDR3 bases: TGCAGTGCTTCGGACAGGCGGTTAACAGATACGCAGTATTTT. Translated: CSASDRRLTDTQYF.

The chain uses TRBV2 and TRBJ2-5; TRBD1 is a possible D gene (6 bases). V was clipped by 7 bases and J by 2 bases, with 23 bases between them. Germline CDR1 is SNHLY and CDR2 is FYNNEI. CDR3 size: 17 residues. The chain's CDR3 is CASTRGRGGIRQETQYF. The CDR3 DNA reads TGTGCCAGCACTCGAGGCAGGGGCGGAATTCGGCAAGAGACCCAGTACTTC.

This clonotype was seen many times. This chain connects TRBV7-2 to TRBJ1-2; D is perhaps TRBD1 (6 bases). The V end lost 6 bases, the J end lost 8 bases, and 13 bases lay between the germline ends. Germline CDR1 and CDR2: SGHTA and FQGNSA. CDR3 length: 12 residues. CDR3 region: CASRQGLLGYTF. CDR3 bases: TGTGCCAGCAGGCAGGGGCTTCTGGGCTACACCTTC. The complete variable domain, with remaining parts taken from reference TRBV7-2 and TRBJ1-2, reads GAGVSQSPSNKVTEKGKDVELRCDPISGHTALYWYRQSLGQGLEFLIYFQGNSAPDKSGLPSDRFSAERTGGSVSTLTIQRTQQEDSAVYLCASRQGLLGYTFGSGTRLTVV.

The chain employs TRBV29-1 and TRBJ2-5; TRBD2 matches 7 bases. After removal of 3 bases from V and 5 bases from J, the junction contained 3 bases not matched to a gene. Germline V lookup: CDR1 SQVTM, CDR2 ANQGSEA. CDR3 length equals 12 residues. The CDR3 sequence: CSVEVSGETQYF. The CDR3, as DNA: TGCAGCGTTGAGGTTAGCGGGGAGACCCAGTACTTC.

The chain carries TRBV28 and TRBJ2-2; D remains unclear. The germline CDR1 and CDR2 sequences are MDHEN and SYDVKM. With 3 bases removed from V and 1 base from J, the gap between germline ends came to 3 bases. There are 13 residues in the CDR3. The CDR3 nucleotides read TGTGCCAGCAGTTTTTGGAACACCGGGGAGCTGTTTTTT. Its protein is CASSFWNTGELFF.